This entry lists 6 T cell receptor beta chains sequenced from one sample in a study of shared clonotypes between healthy human individuals. TCRdb keeps only in-frame clones here, not all; method: immunoSEQ multiplex PCR. The sample yields around 1.1 million clones, approximately 77% seen once. The sample comprised memory CD4+ T cells from PBMCs. As for subset: CD45RA-negative fraction. The receptors here all came from a man between 18 and 35 years old in good health. Some clones in this sample may be carry-over from other donors' samples.

Concerning this clone: One end of the junction is discordant with germline, which a read error may explain. This chain joins TRBV11-2 and TRBJ2-7; tentatively, D is TRBD1 or TRBD2 (5 bases each). CDR1 and CDR2 from the germline V gene are SGHAT and FQNNGV. This CDR3 region has 13 residues. Written as DNA, the CDR3 is TGTGCCAGCAGCCGAACACGCCGGGACCGACGAGACTTC. This translates into CASSRTRRDRRDF.

This clone was counted a few times. The CDR3: CASSGDVWGNTEAFF. The DNA for the CDR3 is TGTGCCAGCTCTGGGGACGTTTGGGGGAACACTGAAGCTTTCTTT. V is TRBV18 and J is TRBJ1-1; D might be TRBD1 (5 bases). Germline V gene data show CDR1 as KGHSH and CDR2 as LQKENI. The CDR3 spans 15 residues. Deletions cut 6 bases from V and 1 base from J, with 15 bases between.

This clone was counted many times. The rearrangement uses TRBV6-1 and TRBJ2-3; 8 nucleotides agree with TRBD1. CDR1 MNHNS and CDR2 SASEGT come from the germline V gene. Losses at the gene ends were 6 bases for V and 0 bases for J; bases not matched to a gene: 5. The CDR3 spans 15 residues. The CDR3 region is CASSLRQGSTDTQYF. CDR3 bases: TGTGCCAGCAGCCTCAGACAGGGGAGCACAGATACGCAGTATTTT.

The chain employs TRBV10-1 and TRBJ1-4; 9 bases fit TRBD1. V was pared by 5 bases and J by 1 base, with 2 bases of the junction left unmatched. Germline assignment: CDR1 WNHNN and CDR2 SYGVQD (reference sequence). CDR3 size: 15 residues. The CDR3 is CASSTGGRTNEKLFF. DNA of the CDR3: TGCGCCAGCAGTACAGGGGGCAGAACTAATGAAAAACTGTTTTTT.

This clone has a handful of counts. The V and J genes are TRBV4-2 and TRBJ2-3; D not resolved. Germline values: CDR1 LGHNA, CDR2 YNFKEQ. This CDR3 is 14 amino acids long. Between the trimmed V and J ends, which lost 3 bases and 6 bases, there was a span of 13 bases. Here the CDR3 DNA reads TGTGCCAGCAGCCAGATTTCCCCTCCTGATACGCAGTATTTT. Protein sequence: CASSQISPPDTQYF.

The genes are TRBV5-8 and TRBJ2-1; 7 nucleotides agree with TRBD2. The germline V gene has CDR1 SGHTS and CDR2 YDEGEE. The CDR3 totals 14 residues. Trimming at V came to 2 bases and at J to 2 bases, leaving 1 base not matched to a gene. Here the CDR3 DNA reads TGTGCCAGCAGCTTCGGGAGGACCTACAATGAGCAGTTCTTC. It is translated as CASSFGRTYNEQFF. Together with reference TRBV5-8 and TRBJ2-1, the CDR3 gives the full variable domain: EAGVTQSPTHLIKTRGQQATLRCSPISGHTSVYWYQQALGLGLQFLLWYDEGEERNRGNFPPRFSGRQFPNYSSELNVNALELEDSALYLCASSFGRTYNEQFFGPGTRLTVL.